This TCR beta chain was identified in a study of T cells after yellow fever vaccination. Germline V CDR1 and CDR2: SEHNR, FQNEAQ (reference sequence). The CDR3 sequence is 17 residues long. V was clipped by 2 bases and J by 5 bases, with 19 bases between them. MiXCR was run by TCRdb on the 5' RACE reads, yielding one entry per CDR3 protein. The data hold hundreds of thousands of distinct CDR3 sequences, with roughly 9.4% observed a single time. The rearrangement links TRBV7-9 to TRBJ1-3; D perhaps matches TRBD1 (6 bases). The sequence derives from a man aged 18 to 29 who received the YFV17D yellow fever vaccine. The specimen comprised PBMCs, sampled on the day of the first yellow fever vaccination. The CDR3 region is CASSLMGIGGRRNTIYF. CDR3 bases: TGTGCCAGCAGCTTAATGGGGATCGGGGGGCGAAGAAACACCATATATTTT.